Given below is one TCR beta chain in context. The data originate from a study of cytomegalovirus exposure and HLA in healthy donors. Whole-study context: The 500 to 750 first-cohort repertoires and the 130 or so validation repertoires shared the same platform, a later analysis reported.

Method: immunoSEQ multiplex PCR; TCRdb's copy keeps in-frame clones and lacks some. The sample lists some 350,000 clones, 75% to 90% occurring once. The source of this sequence is a woman between 25 and 40 years old in good health and CMV-seropositive. The sequenced sample was PBMCs.

The chain's CDR3 is CASRREFHTEAFF. The DNA for the CDR3 is TGTGCCAGCAGGCGGGAATTCCACACTGAAGCTTTCTTT. This sequence joins TRBV6-1 and TRBJ1-1; unclear D gene. The germline CDR1 and CDR2 sequences are MNHNS and SASEGT. Trimming pared 6 bases from V and 3 bases from J, leaving 11 bases between. The CDR3 is 13 residues long.